This TCR beta chain was captured in a study of shared clonotypes between healthy human individuals (dated by TCRdb to the early 2020s). At the level of the whole study: A couple of women and a few men aged 18 to 49 years were included in the cohort. For each donor, three plates each were used for CD4 naive and CD4 memory, two plates were used for CD8 naive, and one plate was used for CD8 memory. To estimate repertoire size and how much clonotype sharing occurs between individuals, the study deeply sequenced the blood TCR repertoires of roughly 5 healthy adults. To increase sequencing depth and limit assay-specific biases, TCR repertoire library preparation and sequencing were carried out by different laboratories using diverse techniques. Per donor, leukapheresis produced somewhere between about 0.85 and 8.9 billion PBMCs.

Using the deep immunoSEQ assay, TCR CDR3 regions were amplified from genomic DNA by multiplex PCR. Genomic DNA extracted from each cell subset was distributed evenly over all wells of several immunoSEQ 96-well plates, and each plate served as one replicate. For sorted subsets, each replicate PCR was loaded with approximately 0.2 ug genomic DNA, equivalent to approximately 27,000 T cell genomes. Purified libraries were measured with a Qubit 3.0 fluorometer, size-checked on a Bioanalyzer 2100, and measured again with the KAPA Library Quantification kit. A separate single-read 150-cycle Illumina NextSeq 550 flow cell was used to sequence each immunoSEQ 96-well plate. In the authors' own workflow: Because the immunoSEQ output included only junctional sequences and no quality scores, the filtering could not be the same as the filtering used for full-length reads. To assign V/J genes and CDR3, sequences were annotated against IMGT germline references using PyIR, a Python wrapper for IgBLAST v1.9. Reads were filtered out if the reads had weak V/J assignments (E-value above 1e-6), no CDR3, stop codons, out-of-frame junctions, or ambiguous translated residues. V3J clonotypes were defined as sequences sharing the same inferred V gene, J gene, and CDR3 amino acid sequence. To compute the percentage overlap between repertoires, the number of shared unique clonotypes was divided by the size of the smaller repertoire. Three approaches were used to assess repertoire richness: RTK rarefaction, the Chao1 estimator, and Recon v2.1 estimates of unobserved clonotypes. OLGA was used to compute generation probabilities for all TCRbeta clonotypes that the gDNA method yielded from a few donors. This immuneACCESS table, as held by TCRdb, lists in-frame sequences with V and J called but not all clones. Of the missing ones, under half trace to an unresolved V gene in checked studies; the others have no known cause. From that table come the V and J calls and clone size; the DNA was used to work out D and trimming. This sample holds about 2.1 million clones; just over 90% were observed only once. Of the sample, roughly 1.7% is held by the ten largest clones.

CDR1 and CDR2, looked up from the germline V gene, are MDHEN and SYDVKM. For this chain, trimming is 3 bases at the V end and 7 bases at the J end, and the number of junction bases without a gene match is 11. The CDR3 contains 16 residues, cysteine and phenylalanine counted. CDR3 DNA only is kept here, 48 bases in frame from base 1. CD8 naive samples were CD45RO-negative cells positively selected for CCR7, giving a CD45RA+CCR7+ population that excluded TemRA cells. Donors were healthy HIV-negative adults with no recently reported acute infections or vaccinations. Every donor was a Caucasian adult living in Nashville, Tennessee, USA. After blood collection by leukapheresis, PBMCs were isolated using Ficoll-Histopaque density gradient centrifugation and then cryopreserved in the vapor phase of liquid nitrogen. Analytical flow cytometry was used to check the purity and quantity of every magnetically sorted T cell population. From each sorted fraction, genomic DNA was isolated and quantified by UV absorbance on a Nanodrop 2000c.

Results the study describes overall, beyond this receptor: Even with the large sequencing depth, rarefaction of the sorted-subset datasets indicated that sequencing was incomplete. Only blood was sampled, and tissue TCR repertoires likely differ from those in blood. Pairwise subsampling indicated that sequencing depth was expected to affect the degree of clonotype sharing among donors. Larger estimated clonotype richness was generally found for naive subsets than for memory subsets. The small number of donors limited the genetic and exposure-history diversity represented. Across a few donors, approximately 4.9% of naive CD4, approximately 3.6% of naive CD8, 2.3% of memory CD4, and 0.3% to 0.45% of memory CD8 clonotypes were shared. Compared with non-shared clonotypes, the clonotypes found in all four sorted-subset donors had higher generation probabilities.

Note on this clone: The antigen it recognizes is unknown. No much larger clone is present one base from it, and per-base qualities are unavailable.

The material sequenced was naive CD8+ T cells from PBMCs. Per the publication, the cell subset or site label means: CD45RA+CCR7+. The sequence joins TRBV28 to TRBJ2-7; the junction holds 11 bases that match TRBD2. This TCR was recovered from a man between 18 and 29 years old in good health. Some clones in this sample may be carry-over from other donors' samples. The CDR3 protein: CASSLLISGRGGEQYF. The DNA reads as follows: TGTGCCAGCAGTTTGCTGATTAGCGGGAGGGGTGGGGAGCAGTACTTC.